This T cell receptor (beta chain) appears in the sequencing data of a study of cytomegalovirus exposure and HLA in healthy donors. The PCR had 60 Vbeta and 13 Jbeta primers. Assay: immunoSEQ multiplex PCR; the TCRdb copy retains only in-frame clones and omits some. The table shows around 130,000 clones, with 75% to 90% occurring only once. Whole-study results and caveats: TRBV6-2, TRBV6-3 and other indistinguishable V segments were excluded.

CDR3 length: 16 residues. Germline-derived CDR1 and CDR2 are SGHRS and YFSETQ. V was clipped by 4 bases and J by 0 bases; unmatched bases: 5. On this clone itself: Its specificity is not known.

The clonotype originates from a man in his forties in good health and CMV-seronegative. Sequenced sample: PBMCs. This chain links TRBV5-1 with TRBJ2-3, with 10 positions matching TRBD2. CDR3 protein: CASSPGLAASTDTQYF. CDR3 coding DNA: TGCGCCAGCAGCCCTGGACTAGCGGCAAGCACAGATACGCAGTATTTT.